This TCR beta chain was documented in a study of CD8+ T cells in alopecia areata. Whole-study results and caveats: Numerous clones, expanded in lesions, remained in scalp and blood during tofacitinib. Greater clonality was observed in lesional scalp samples, especially alopecia totalis/universalis, versus normal scalp.

Specified treatment: oral pan-JAK inhibitor, 5-10 mg twice daily. This clone was picked up one time. As yet, its antigen is unknown. The CDR3 has 16 amino acids. The V gene end was trimmed by 1 base and the J gene end by 5 bases; junction bases not matched to a gene: 6. Germline CDR1 MGHDK, CDR2 SYGVNS. Reverse transcribed after extraction, RNA yielded cDNA as the sequencing template. TCRdb's table, derived via immunoSEQ multiplex PCR, lists solely in-frame clones and lacks some. Found here are some 99,000 clones, approximately 60% of them singletons; the top ten hold around a sixth. The chain has TRBV25-1 and TRBJ2-1; 9 bases align to TRBD1. The sample was CD8+ T cells sorted from blood, taken at week 4, from a patient treated with tofacitinib. The clonotype comes from a human donor with alopecia areata. The CDR3 DNA follows: TGTGCCAGCAGTGAATGGGGGACAGGGTCCCACAATGAGCAGTTCTTC. Encoded protein: CASSEWGTGSHNEQFF.